This TCR beta chain was observed in a study of blood T cell repertoires in COVID-19. Study as a whole: From T cells, B-cell-depleted T cells, or PBMCs came the material, which was cDNA or gDNA.

In the original analysis: The authors estimated nucleated cell counts from reference gene primer amplification. Some clones are missing from TCRdb's copy, which holds only in-frame ones; the method was immunoSEQ multiplex PCR. That table furnishes V, J and clone size, whereas the DNA furnished D and trimming. The data hold about 350,000 clones, with under 95% observed a single time. Germline loops: CDR1 GTSNPN, CDR2 SVGIG (reference sequence). There are 15 residues in the CDR3. Trimming took 8 bases from V and 4 from J, leaving 20 bases between them. Sequenced material: peripheral blood. The J gene is TRBJ2-2, the V gene TRBV30, with D perhaps TRBD2 (6 bases). This TCR came from a woman between 18 and 29 years old who had recovered from COVID-19. CDR3 residues: CAGGWASARTGELFF. CDR3 coding DNA: TGTGCCGGGGGGTGGGCTAGCGCACGCACCGGGGAGCTGTTTTTT.